The T cell receptor (beta chain) under discussion was sequenced for a study of cytomegalovirus exposure and HLA in healthy donors. Study conclusions and caveats: For presence/absence analyses, sequencing depth was assumed to be roughly uniform across donors. An analysis was carried out later, and it reportedly showed fewer N-insertions in an Asian-associated ancestry cluster than the approximately 700-donor mean. The study found most TCR sequences rare, yet found some public TCRs in many donors.

Germline lookup yields CDR1 LNHDA and CDR2 SQIVND (reference sequence). CDR3 length equals 14 residues. J was trimmed by 6 bases and V by 8 bases; bases with no gene match: 12. Comments on this clone: The target antigen is unknown.

A multiplex PCR was run with 60 Vbeta primers and 13 Jbeta primers. Profiling relied on immunoSEQ multiplex PCR, and the TCRdb table lists in-frame clones only, not all of them. The sample holds more than 130,000 clones, 78% seen once. This clonotype was sampled from a male donor in good health and CMV-seronegative. The V gene is TRBV19, the J gene TRBJ1-1; 7 nucleotides agree with TRBD1. Sequencing input: PBMCs. The CDR3 DNA reads TGTGCCAGTGCACTAGGGGGCGGAGGGGCTGAAGCTTTCTTT. Translation gives CASALGGGGAEAFF.